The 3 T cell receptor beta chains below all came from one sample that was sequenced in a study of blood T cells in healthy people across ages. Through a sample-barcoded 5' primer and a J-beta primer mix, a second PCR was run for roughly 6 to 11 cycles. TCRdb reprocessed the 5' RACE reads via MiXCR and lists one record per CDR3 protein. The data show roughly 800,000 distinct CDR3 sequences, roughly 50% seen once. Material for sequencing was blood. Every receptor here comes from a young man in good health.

CDR3 DNA sequence: TGTGCCAGCAGTGACAAACTAGTTTTAGAGACCCAGTACTTC. As protein: CASSDKLVLETQYF. J is TRBJ2-7 and V is TRBV2, with a weak D call TRBD2 (5 bases). The J call is uncertain, as TRBJ2-5 better fits the DNA end. The CDR3 sequence is 14 residues long. Per the germline V gene, CDR1 is SNHLY and CDR2 is FYNNEI.

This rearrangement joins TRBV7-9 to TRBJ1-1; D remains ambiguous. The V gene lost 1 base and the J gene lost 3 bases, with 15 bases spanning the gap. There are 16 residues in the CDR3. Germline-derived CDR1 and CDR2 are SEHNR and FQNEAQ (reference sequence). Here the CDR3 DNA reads TGTGCCAGCAGCTTAGGCCTTACAAGGGAGGACACTGAAGCTTTCTTT. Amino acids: CASSLGLTREDTEAFF.

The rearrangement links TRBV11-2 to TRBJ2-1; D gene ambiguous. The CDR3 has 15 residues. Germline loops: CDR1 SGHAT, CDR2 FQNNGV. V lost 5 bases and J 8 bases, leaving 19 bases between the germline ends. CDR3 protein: CASSPRPRLTDEQFF. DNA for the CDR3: TGTGCCAGCAGCCCGAGACCTAGATTAACGGATGAGCAGTTCTTC.